A single sample is the source of the 17 T cell receptor beta chains below, sequenced in a study of early T cells in non-severe SARS-CoV-2 infection. TCRdb redid the calling of the 5' RACE reads with MiXCR, one entry per CDR3 protein. Seen here are approximately 34,000 distinct CDR3 sequences, around 8% observed once, and the top ten hold around 11%. Sequenced here: whole blood, sampled at baseline. All receptors come from an adult who was a healthcare worker with PCR-confirmed SARS-CoV-2 infection or an uninfected control (not recorded which).

Turning to this clonotype: The junction shows a germline mismatch at one end, possibly a read error. This sequence joins TRBV7-3 and TRBJ1-1; the match to TRBD1 covers 8 bases. The CDR3 length is 14 residues. Germline V gene sequence: CDR1 SGHTA, CDR2 FQGTGA. The CDR3 reads CASSSGTGATEAFF. As DNA, the CDR3 is TGTGCCAGCAGCTCCGGGACAGGAGCAACTGAAGCATTCTTT.

This clonotype was counted ten times or more. V gene TRBV5-5 combines with J gene TRBJ2-6; D may be TRBD1 (6 bases). The V end lost 0 bases, the J end lost 0 bases, and 13 bases lay between the germline ends. CDR1 and CDR2 (germline): SGHKS, YYEKEE (reference sequence). The CDR3 totals 18 residues. In DNA form, the CDR3 reads TGTGCCAGCAGCTTGGCCACCCAGGGGAGCTCTGGGGCCAACGTCCTGACTTTC. This codes for CASSLATQGSSGANVLTF. Using reference TRBV5-5 and TRBJ2-6 for the parts outside the CDR3, the full variable domain is DAGVTQSPTHLIKTRGQQVTLRCSPISGHKSVSWYQQVLGQGPQFIFQYYEKEERGRGNFPDRFSARQFPNYSSELNVNALLLGDSALYLCASSLATQGSSGANVLTFGAGSRLTVL.

This clonotype was seen repeatedly, ten times or more. The chain links TRBV6-5 to TRBJ1-6; D unclear. The V end was cut by 6 bases, the J end by 6 bases, with 6 bases between. The CDR3 is 12 amino acids. Germline CDR1 and CDR2: MNHEY and SVGAGI. The CDR3 sequence: CASRRPNSPLHF. CDR3 in DNA: TGTGCCAGCAGAAGGCCTAATTCACCCCTCCACTTT.

This clonotype was seen repeatedly, ten times or more. The chain uses TRBV5-1 and TRBJ1-2; D unresolved. The V gene lost 2 bases and the J gene lost 5 bases, with 16 bases spanning the gap. CDR3 length equals 15 residues. Per germline, CDR1 SGHRS and CDR2 YFSETQ. The CDR3 bases are TGCGCCAGCAGCTTCAACTATGGACCCTCGTATGGCTACACCTTC. Translating gives CASSFNYGPSYGYTF.

This clonotype came up many times. The chain uses TRBV3-1 and TRBJ2-3; 12 bases match TRBD2. The CDR3 is 19 amino acids. Germline V gene lookup returns CDR1 LGHDT and CDR2 YNNKEL (reference sequence). J was trimmed by 4 bases and V by 0 bases; bases with no gene match: 11. CDR3: CASSQDMASGGAWADTQYF. The CDR3, as DNA: TGTGCCAGCAGCCAAGATATGGCTAGCGGGGGGGCCTGGGCAGATACGCAGTATTTT.

This clonotype was seen a few times. This chain links TRBV29-1 with TRBJ1-1; TRBD1 matches 7 bases. This CDR3 contains 13 residues. In germline, CDR1 is SQVTM, CDR2 ANQGSEA. J gave up 1 base and V 5 bases, and 4 bases lay outside the gene matches. Here the CDR3 DNA reads TGCAGCGTTAGGGGGCCGTCGAACACTGAAGCTTTCTTT. It is translated as CSVRGPSNTEAFF.

V and J are TRBV6-2 or TRBV6-3 and TRBJ2-1; D not resolved. This CDR3 spans 15 amino acids. Germline CDR1 and CDR2: MNHEY and SVGEGT. V was pared by 2 bases and J by 0 bases, with 8 bases between. The CDR3 sequence is CASSYGVSSYNEQFF. In nucleotides, the CDR3 is TGTGCCAGCAGTTACGGGGTAAGCTCCTACAATGAGCAGTTCTTC.

This chain joins TRBV2 and TRBJ1-1; a weak D match, TRBD1 (6 bases). This CDR3 is 14 amino acids long. Trimming stripped 2 bases from V and 8 bases from J, with 15 bases between. Germline V gives CDR1 SNHLY, CDR2 FYNNEI. CDR3 DNA sequence: TGTGCCAGCAGTGAATCATGGGGGGGGCGAGAAGCTTTCTTT. Amino acid sequence: CASSESWGGREAFF.

This chain joins TRBV10-3 and TRBJ2-3, with 9 bases lining up with TRBD1. The germline gives CDR1 ENHRY, CDR2 SYGVKD. This CDR3 is 15 amino acids long. Trimming at V came to 6 bases and at J to 3 bases, leaving 7 bases not matched to a gene. The CDR3 protein is CAIREPGQGTDTQYF. The CDR3 nucleotides are TGTGCCATCAGGGAACCGGGACAGGGAACAGATACGCAGTATTTT.

This chain joins TRBV6-6 and TRBJ2-7; no clear D gene. Trimming took 2 bases from V and 6 from J, leaving 11 bases between them. Germline loops: CDR1 MNHNY, CDR2 SVGAGI (reference sequence). This CDR3 has 13 amino acids. The CDR3 bases are TGTGCCAGCAGTTACGACCTAGTGGTCGAGCAGTACTTC. Its translation is CASSYDLVVEQYF.

This clonotype turned up a few times. This chain joins TRBV19 and TRBJ2-1; the D gene is possibly TRBD1 (6 bases). This CDR3 spans 15 amino acids. Trimming removed 8 bases from V and 5 bases from J, with 19 bases in between. The germline V gene has CDR1 LNHDA and CDR2 SQIVND (reference sequence). The CDR3, as DNA: TGTGCCAGTTCACCCCAGGGGTCCCTTAACAATGAGCAGTTCTTC. Translating it yields CASSPQGSLNNEQFF.

This clonotype appeared a few times. The chain uses TRBV5-4 and TRBJ2-1, with D possibly being TRBD1 (5 bases). This CDR3 has 17 amino acids. Trimming stripped 0 bases from V and 2 bases from J, with 15 bases between. Germline CDR1 and CDR2: SGHNT and YYREEE (reference sequence). The CDR3 sequence: CASSLGLRTLAYNEQFF. Here the CDR3 DNA reads TGTGCCAGCAGCTTGGGGCTCCGGACATTGGCCTACAATGAGCAGTTCTTC.

The chain is built from TRBV11-2 and TRBJ1-1; D not resolved. Germline lookup yields CDR1 SGHAT and CDR2 FQNNGV. This CDR3 is 12 amino acids long. V was trimmed by 1 base and J by 4 bases, leaving 4 bases between them. The CDR3 reads CASSLVPTEAFF. CDR3 nucleotide sequence: TGTGCCAGCAGCTTAGTCCCCACTGAAGCTTTCTTT.

There are many counts of this clonotype. The V call is TRBV10-2, the J call TRBJ1-2, with unresolved D. This CDR3 is 15 amino acids long. Deletions cut 2 bases from V and 0 bases from J, with 10 bases between. The germline V gene has CDR1 WSHSY and CDR2 SAAADI. CDR3: CASSEGQSTNYGYTF. In DNA form, the CDR3 reads TGCGCCAGCAGTGAGGGGCAGTCTACTAACTATGGCTACACCTTC.

In its sample, this clonotype was seen a few times. V and J are TRBV10-3 and TRBJ2-7; D is unresolved. This CDR3 is 12 amino acids long. CDR1 and CDR2 from the germline V gene are ENHRY and SYGVKD. Trimming left V 0 bases short and J 9 bases short, with 9 bases between. The CDR3 region has the DNA TGTGCCATCAGTGAGTCAAGGGTGGTGCAGTACTTC. Its translation: CAISESRVVQYF.

The sample holds a few counts of this clonotype. The V call is TRBV18, the J call TRBJ2-7; D is possibly TRBD1 or TRBD2 (5 bases each). V shed 5 bases and J shed 6 bases, with 17 bases lying between them. The CDR3 runs to 14 residues. CDR1 and CDR2 from the germline V gene are KGHSH and LQKENI. CDR3 sequence reads: CASSRETATGEQYF. The CDR3 region has the DNA TGTGCCAGCTCAAGGGAGACAGCCACCGGCGAGCAGTACTTC.

This clonotype was counted many times. The V gene is TRBV12-3 or TRBV12-4, the J gene TRBJ2-5; D is undetermined. Trimming removed 1 base from V and 3 bases from J, with 9 bases in between. There are 14 residues in the CDR3. The CDR3 DNA is TGTGCCAGCAGTTTAGACTACCCCGAAGAGACCCAGTACTTC. Amino acids: CASSLDYPEETQYF.